Listed here are 25 T cell receptor beta chains from one sample, sequenced in a study of HIV-infected patients and healthy controls. TCRdb reprocessed the 5' RACE reads via MiXCR and lists one record per CDR3 protein. The repertoire holds tens of thousands of distinct CDR3 sequences, with 15% to 20% as singletons. Specimen: CD4+ T cells from blood. Receptors originate from a human donor in good health.

This clonotype was counted only a few times. The chain employs TRBV29-1 and TRBJ2-1; 8 bases are shared with TRBD1. CDR1 and CDR2 (germline): SQVTM, ANQGSEA. The CDR3 covers 13 residues. Losses at the gene ends were 7 bases for V and 7 bases for J; bases not matched to a gene: 9. The CDR3: CSAGGQVKNEQFF. CDR3 DNA: TGCAGCGCTGGGGGACAGGTGAAAAATGAGCAGTTCTTC.

This clonotype has just a few counts. V is TRBV7-9 and J is TRBJ2-5, with 9 nucleotides matching TRBD2. This CDR3 has 13 amino acids. CDR1 is SEHNR and CDR2 is FQNEAQ in the germline V gene (reference sequence). The junction had 4 bases not matched to a gene; V was cut back by 4 bases and J by 7 bases. This CDR3 reads CASSSSAGGTQYF. DNA for the CDR3: TGTGCCAGCAGCTCTTCAGCGGGGGGGACCCAGTACTTC.

The rearrangement uses TRBV5-4 and TRBJ2-3; the match to TRBD2 covers 14 bases. The CDR3 has 16 residues. The V segment lost 4 bases and the J segment 6 bases; nucleotides outside the gene matches: 7. Per the germline V gene, CDR1 is SGHNT and CDR2 is YYREEE (reference sequence). The CDR3 loop reads CASSAGTSGRLDTQYF. The CDR3 coding sequence is TGTGCCAGCAGCGCCGGGACTAGCGGGAGACTGGATACGCAGTATTTT.

The gene calls are TRBV12-3 or TRBV12-4 and TRBJ2-7; 7 nucleotides agree with TRBD2. This CDR3 has 14 residues. V was pared by 9 bases and J by 4 bases, with 12 bases of the junction left unmatched. The CDR3 DNA sequence: TGTGCCAGTGTTAGAGCGGGGCTGGGGTACGAGCAGTACTTC. Translation gives CASVRAGLGYEQYF.

This clonotype has ten or more counts. V gene TRBV4-3 combines with J gene TRBJ1-5, with a possible D match to TRBD1 (5 bases). V dropped 0 bases and J dropped 2 bases, with 26 bases sitting between them. This CDR3 has 21 amino acids. Germline values: CDR1 LGHNA, CDR2 YSLEER. In nucleotides, the CDR3 is TGCGCCAGCAGCCAAGATGGCGAATGGTTGCAGGGCTTAGGTTGCAATCAGCCCCAGCATTTT. Translation gives CASSQDGEWLQGLGCNQPQHF.

This clonotype occurred many times. This chain uses TRBV12-3 or TRBV12-4 with TRBJ2-7; the match to TRBD1 covers 10 bases. V lost 5 bases, J lost 6 bases, and 10 bases stayed unmatched. CDR3 size: 15 residues. The CDR3 region has the DNA TGTGCCAGCAGTCTCGCCGGGACAGGGGATCGCGAGCAGTACTTC. Translated, it gives CASSLAGTGDREQYF.

The chain uses TRBV29-1 and TRBJ1-1; D possibly corresponds to TRBD1 (5 bases). V gave up 8 bases and J gave up 1 base, with 8 bases separating them. CDR1 SQVTM and CDR2 ANQGSEA come from the germline V gene. This CDR3 comprises 11 residues. CDR3 in DNA: TGCAGCTCGGGGGAGAACACTGAAGCTTTCTTT. Amino acid sequence: CSSGENTEAFF.

This clonotype was counted ten times or more. The genes are TRBV5-1 and TRBJ1-5; weak D call: TRBD1 (5 bases). CDR1 is SGHRS and CDR2 is YFSETQ in the germline V gene. V was trimmed by 0 bases and J by 6 bases, leaving 7 bases between them. The CDR3 sequence is 13 residues long. The CDR3 reads CASSLGGAQPQHF. For the CDR3, the DNA is TGCGCCAGCAGCTTGGGGGGCGCTCAGCCCCAGCATTTT.

The gene calls are TRBV10-3 and TRBJ1-1; 7 bases are shared with TRBD1. The CDR3 loop spans 15 amino acids. Germline V gives CDR1 ENHRY, CDR2 SYGVKD. The V gene end was trimmed by 3 bases and the J gene end by 4 bases; junction bases not matched to a gene: 8. As DNA, the CDR3 is TGTGCCATCAGTGATGGCAGGGGGAGAGGCACTGAAGCTTTCTTT. Residues: CAISDGRGRGTEAFF.

The sample holds many counts of this clonotype. The chain employs TRBV6-5 and TRBJ1-1, with D possibly matching TRBD1 (6 bases). The germline V gene encodes CDR1 MNHEY and CDR2 SVGAGI. V was trimmed by 5 bases and J by 4 bases, leaving 17 bases between them. The CDR3 runs to 15 residues. CDR3 sequence: CASSPRRGGGTEAFF. In DNA form, the CDR3 reads TGTGCCAGCAGTCCCCGCAGGGGCGGGGGCACTGAAGCTTTCTTT.

This clonotype turned up a few times. This chain joins TRBV5-4 and TRBJ2-3; D remains unclear. In germline, CDR1 is SGHNT, CDR2 YYREEE (reference sequence). The CDR3 length is 15 residues. V lost 0 bases, J lost 3 bases, and 11 bases lay in between. CDR3 loop: CASSLDWARTDTQYF. CDR3 coding DNA: TGTGCCAGCAGCTTGGACTGGGCAAGAACAGATACGCAGTATTTT. Together with reference TRBV5-4 and TRBJ2-3, the CDR3 gives the full variable domain: ETGVTQSPTHLIKTRGQQVTLRCSSQSGHNTVSWYQQALGQGPQFIFQYYREEENGRGNFPPRFSGLQFPNYSSELNVNALELDDSALYLCASSLDWARTDTQYFGPGTRLTVL.

The chain employs TRBV9 and TRBJ2-5, with 7 bases matching TRBD1. V lost 0 bases to trimming and J lost 3 bases; unmatched junction nucleotides: 8. There are 16 residues in the CDR3. The V gene's germline CDR1 is SGDLS and CDR2 YYNGEE. CDR3 bases: TGTGCCAGCAGCGTAGGGACAGGCTCCGGGGAAGAGACCCAGTACTTC. This sequence encodes CASSVGTGSGEETQYF.

CDR3 region: CASSPTANYGYTF. CDR3 DNA: TGTGCCAGCTCACCCACAGCTAACTATGGCTACACCTTC. The chain links TRBV7-2 to TRBJ1-2; no firm D call. There are 13 residues in the CDR3. Trimming cost V 8 bases and J 0 bases, with 10 bases left between them. CDR1 and CDR2 (germline): SGHTA, FQGNSA.

This clonotype came up a few times. The chain uses TRBV2 and TRBJ1-6; 10 positions match TRBD1. The CDR3 covers 16 residues. Losses at the gene ends were 4 bases for V and 7 bases for J; bases not matched to a gene: 7. The germline V gene encodes CDR1 SNHLY and CDR2 FYNNEI. The CDR3 loop is CASSGQGAQKNSPLHF. The CDR3 DNA sequence: TGTGCCAGCAGTGGACAGGGGGCTCAAAAGAATTCACCCCTCCACTTT. The complete variable domain, with remaining parts taken from reference TRBV2 and TRBJ1-6, reads EPEVTQTPSHQVTQMGQEVILRCVPISNHLYFYWYRQILGQKVEFLVSFYNNEISEKSEIFDDQFSVERPDGSNFTLKIRSTKLEDSAMYFCASSGQGAQKNSPLHFGNGTRLTVT.

This clonotype has a count of ten or more. The chain employs TRBV5-1 and TRBJ1-1, with 8 bases that match TRBD1. There are 15 residues in the CDR3. V lost 2 bases and J lost 0; bases outside the gene matches: 3. Germline V gene sequence: CDR1 SGHRS, CDR2 YFSETQ. The CDR3 DNA is TGCGCCAGCAGCTTCCAGGGGGCGATGAACACTGAAGCTTTCTTT. This encodes CASSFQGAMNTEAFF.

This clonotype has just a few counts. CDR3 bases: TGTGCCAGCAGCCAAGGATCCCGGAGCACAGATACGCAGTATTTT. Translated: CASSQGSRSTDTQYF. This sequence joins TRBV3-1 and TRBJ2-3, with D unclear. V lost 1 base and J lost 0, with 8 bases in between. This CDR3 is built from 15 residues. Germline V gene sequence: CDR1 LGHDT, CDR2 YNNKEL (reference sequence).

This clonotype showed up many times. The chain employs TRBV19 and TRBJ1-2; D is undetermined. Germline-derived CDR1 and CDR2 are LNHDA and SQIVND (reference sequence). V shed 5 bases and J shed 0 bases, with 7 bases lying between them. The CDR3 is 13 residues long. The CDR3 loop is CASSPESNYGYTF. CDR3 nucleotides: TGTGCCAGTAGTCCAGAATCTAACTATGGCTACACCTTC.

This clonotype has a handful of counts. The chain joins TRBV20-1 to TRBJ2-7; the match to TRBD2 covers 8 bases. In germline, CDR1 is DFQATT, CDR2 SNEGSKA (reference sequence). V dropped 5 bases and J dropped 2; count of bases not matched to a gene: 11. The CDR3 contains 15 residues. CDR3 bases: TGCAGTGCTCAACCGCCGGGGGGGCCCACCTACGAGCAGTACTTC. Its translation is CSAQPPGGPTYEQYF.

This clonotype was seen ten or more times. The V and J genes are TRBV6-2 or TRBV6-3 and TRBJ1-5; D remains unclear. The V gene's germline CDR1 is MNHEY and CDR2 SVGEGT. V was shortened by 0 bases and J by 0 bases, with 12 bases between the two germline ends. The CDR3 length is 17 residues. The CDR3 sequence is CASSYSVGKYSNQPQHF. The CDR3 bases are TGTGCCAGCAGTTACTCAGTCGGGAAATATAGCAATCAGCCCCAGCATTTT.

Note on this clonotype: This may arise from a read error, as a much more abundant clone is one base away. The rearrangement uses TRBV4-3 and TRBJ1-2; D call uncertain. The V and J ends lost 0 bases and 4 bases respectively, with 9 bases between them. The CDR3 has 14 amino acids. Per germline, CDR1 LGHNA and CDR2 YSLEER. The CDR3 DNA is TGCGCCAGCAGCCAAGAAGAAGGGTCCTATGGCTACACCTTC. This translates into CASSQEEGSYGYTF.

The CDR3 bases are TGCGCCAGCAGCTTGGCCGAGATCTATGGCTACACCTTC. Residues: CASSLAEIYGYTF. The gene calls are TRBV5-1 and TRBJ1-2; D is unresolved. V was shortened by 0 bases and J by 4 bases, with 7 bases between the two germline ends. CDR1 and CDR2 from the germline V gene are SGHRS and YFSETQ. The CDR3 runs to 13 residues.

The chain has TRBV7-9 and TRBJ2-7, with a weak D call TRBD1 (5 bases). The CDR3 has 14 amino acids. Germline V gives CDR1 SEHNR, CDR2 FQNEAQ (reference sequence). With 3 bases removed from V and 0 bases from J, the gap between germline ends came to 9 bases. The CDR3 nucleotides are TGTGCCAGCAGCTTGCCACAGGTCTCCTACGAGCAGTACTTC. Protein: CASSLPQVSYEQYF.

This clonotype was recorded many times. The CDR3 DNA follows: TGCAGCGTTCAAGTGTTGCGGGAGCTGAGAGAGCAGTACTTC. It codes for CSVQVLRELREQYF. The chain is built from TRBV29-1 and TRBJ2-7; 7 bases match TRBD2. Trimming cost V 5 bases and J 7 bases; bases outside gene matches: 14. This CDR3 comprises 14 residues. Germline assignment: CDR1 SQVTM and CDR2 ANQGSEA.

This clonotype was detected many times. The V gene is TRBV6-5, the J gene TRBJ1-1; TRBD1 matches at 9 bases. V trimming: 2 bases; J trimming: 11 bases; junction bases outside the gene matches: 9. Germline CDR1 and CDR2: MNHEY and SVGAGI. There are 14 residues in the CDR3. CDR3 sequence (DNA): TGTGCCAGCAGTTACAGTCCGGGACAGGGTGCGGCTTTCTTT. Translation gives CASSYSPGQGAAFF.

This clonotype turned up a few times. V is TRBV3-1 and J is TRBJ1-1; tentative D call: TRBD1 (5 bases). Germline V gene lookup returns CDR1 LGHDT and CDR2 YNNKEL (reference sequence). Deletions cut 0 bases from V and 1 base from J, with 12 bases between. The CDR3 runs 16 residues. The CDR3 nucleotides are TGTGCCAGCAGCCAAGATAAGGCAGGGAAGAACACTGAAGCTTTCTTT. This sequence encodes CASSQDKAGKNTEAFF.